This T cell receptor (beta chain) was identified during a study of blood T cell repertoires in COVID-19. Whole-study context: T cells, B-cell-depleted T cells, or PBMCs provided the cDNA or gDNA that served as material.

As processed by the authors: Estimation of nucleated cell counts relied on the amplification of reference gene primers. Only in-frame clones appear in the TCRdb table, and some are missing; sequencing was by immunoSEQ multiplex PCR. V, J and clone size are those of that table, while D and trimming were read from the DNA. Of some 290,000 clones in the sample, about 85% are singletons; the top ten hold roughly 2%. This CDR3 has 14 residues. The V gene lost 4 bases and the J gene lost 4 bases, with 12 bases spanning the gap. Per the germline V gene, CDR1 is MNHEY and CDR2 is SMNVEV (reference sequence).

This clonotype was sampled from a woman aged 45-60 years who had recovered from COVID-19. This chain connects TRBV27 to TRBJ2-3; possible D gene TRBD1, 6 bases. Sequences were obtained from peripheral blood. CDR3 sequence reads: CASSSSGVPDTQYF. CDR3 DNA sequence: TGTGCCAGCAGTTCCTCAGGGGTTCCAGATACGCAGTATTTT.